This TCR beta chain stems from a study of spatial heterogeneity in lung cancer. Germline lookup yields CDR1 SQVTM and CDR2 ANQGSEA. This CDR3 has 13 amino acids. V was shortened by 7 bases and J by 2 bases, with 12 bases between the two germline ends. TCRdb ran MiXCR on the 5' RACE reads and lists one entry per CDR3 protein. This sample yields 860 or so distinct CDR3 sequences, of which around 7% are seen a single time; about 29% belongs to the top ten. This clonotype qualifies as medium-sized. Its matching antigen is unknown. Overall study findings and caveats: The study found that expanded intratumoral alpha and beta TCR counts tracked tumor mutation counts.

As to time point: sample taken at primary tumor resection. This rearrangement joins TRBV29-1 to TRBJ1-3; D call uncertain. Sequenced material: lung tumor tissue, taken at surgery. This TCR was recovered from a female donor with early-stage non-small cell lung cancer. The CDR3 nucleotides are TGCAGCGCCGAGGAGGCGCCTGGAAACACCATATATTTT. Encoded protein: CSAEEAPGNTIYF. Using reference TRBV29-1 and TRBJ1-3 for the parts outside the CDR3, the full variable domain is SAVISQKPSRDICQRGTSLTIQCQVDSQVTMMFWYRQQPGQSLTLIATANQGSEATYESGFVIDKFPISRPNLTFSTLTVSNMSPEDSSIYLCSAEEAPGNTIYFGEGSWLTVV.